This T cell receptor (beta chain) was recovered during a study of T cells expressing NK-cell markers. This CDR3 spans 15 amino acids. The germline V gene encodes CDR1 SQVTM and CDR2 ANQGSEA. Study observations and caveats: In a group of 5 to 7 donors, dominant NKG2C+ clonotypes represented about 1.0-7.0% of CD8+ T cells.

Worth noting for this clonotype: The antigen is unknown.

What made the TCR beta cDNA was 5'RACE template switching with UMIs. TCRdb re-analyzed the 5' RACE reads; it lists each CDR3 protein once, without DNA. The table gives 550,000 to 600,000 distinct CDR3 sequences; the top ten clones make up about 3.6% of it. Sequencing input: blood T cells: a sorted CD56 or NKG2C T cell subset, CD4+ or CD8+ T cells, or bulk PBMC T cells (not recorded which). This receptor was obtained from a man aged 18 to 29 in good health. The rearrangement links TRBV29-1 to TRBJ2-1; TCRdb's D call, TRBD1, is unchecked because there is no DNA. This CDR3 reads CSVEGAAVSYNEQFF.